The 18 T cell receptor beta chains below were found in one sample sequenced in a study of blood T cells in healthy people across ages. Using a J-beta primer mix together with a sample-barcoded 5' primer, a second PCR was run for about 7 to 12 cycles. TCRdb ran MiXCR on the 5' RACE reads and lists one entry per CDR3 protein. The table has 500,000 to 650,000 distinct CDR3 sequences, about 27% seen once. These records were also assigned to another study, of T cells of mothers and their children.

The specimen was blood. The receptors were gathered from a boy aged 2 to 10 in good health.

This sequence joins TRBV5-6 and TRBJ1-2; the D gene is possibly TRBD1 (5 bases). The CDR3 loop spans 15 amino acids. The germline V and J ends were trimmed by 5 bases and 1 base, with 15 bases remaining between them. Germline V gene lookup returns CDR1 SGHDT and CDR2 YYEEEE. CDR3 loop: CASSGVGGHNYGYTF. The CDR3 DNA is TGTGCCAGCAGTGGAGTTGGCGGACATAACTATGGCTACACCTTC.

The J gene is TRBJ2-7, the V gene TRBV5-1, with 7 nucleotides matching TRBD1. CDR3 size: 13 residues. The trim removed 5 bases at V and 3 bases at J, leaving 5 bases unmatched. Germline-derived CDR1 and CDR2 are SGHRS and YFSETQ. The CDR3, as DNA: TGCGCCAGCAGGTGGACAGGCCGCTACGAGCAGTACTTC. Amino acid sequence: CASRWTGRYEQYF.

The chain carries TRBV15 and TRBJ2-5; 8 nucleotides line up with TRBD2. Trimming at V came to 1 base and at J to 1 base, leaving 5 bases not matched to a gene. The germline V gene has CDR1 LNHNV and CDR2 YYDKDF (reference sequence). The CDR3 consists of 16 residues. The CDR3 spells CATSRGQLAAQETQYF. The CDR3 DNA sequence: TGTGCCACCAGCAGAGGCCAACTAGCGGCCCAAGAGACCCAGTACTTC.

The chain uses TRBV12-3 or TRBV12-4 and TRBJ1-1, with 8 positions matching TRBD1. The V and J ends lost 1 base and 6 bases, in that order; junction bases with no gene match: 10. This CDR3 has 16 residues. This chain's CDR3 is CASSLGTGLLLAEAFF. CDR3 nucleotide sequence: TGTGCCAGCAGTTTAGGGACAGGGCTACTGCTGGCTGAAGCTTTCTTT.

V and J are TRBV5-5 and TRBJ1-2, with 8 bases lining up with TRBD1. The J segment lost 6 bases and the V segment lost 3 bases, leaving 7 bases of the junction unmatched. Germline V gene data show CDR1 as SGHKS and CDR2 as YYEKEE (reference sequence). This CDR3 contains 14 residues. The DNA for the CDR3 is TGTGCCAGCAGCTCCACAACAGGGGGTGATGGCTACACCTTC. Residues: CASSSTTGGDGYTF.

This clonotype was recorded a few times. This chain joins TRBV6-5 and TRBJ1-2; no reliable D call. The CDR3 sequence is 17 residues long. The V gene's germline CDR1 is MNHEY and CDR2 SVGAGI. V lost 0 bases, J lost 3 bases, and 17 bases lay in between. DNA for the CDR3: TGTGCCAGCAGTTACTCGCTTGCGGTCTCACGGGACTATGGCTACACCTTC. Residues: CASSYSLAVSRDYGYTF.

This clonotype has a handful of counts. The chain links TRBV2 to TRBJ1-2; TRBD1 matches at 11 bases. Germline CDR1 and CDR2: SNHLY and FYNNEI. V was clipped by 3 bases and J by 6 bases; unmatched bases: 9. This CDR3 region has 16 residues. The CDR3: CASSDSDRGRNHGYTF. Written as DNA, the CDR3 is TGTGCCAGCAGTGACTCGGACAGGGGGCGAAATCATGGCTACACCTTC.

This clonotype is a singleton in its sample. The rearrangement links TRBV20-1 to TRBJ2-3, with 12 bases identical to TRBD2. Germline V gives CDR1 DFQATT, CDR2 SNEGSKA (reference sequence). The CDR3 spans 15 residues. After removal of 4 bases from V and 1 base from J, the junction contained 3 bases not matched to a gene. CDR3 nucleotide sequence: TGCAGTGCTACCCGGACTAGCGGGGGCACAGATACGCAGTATTTT. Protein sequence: CSATRTSGGTDTQYF.

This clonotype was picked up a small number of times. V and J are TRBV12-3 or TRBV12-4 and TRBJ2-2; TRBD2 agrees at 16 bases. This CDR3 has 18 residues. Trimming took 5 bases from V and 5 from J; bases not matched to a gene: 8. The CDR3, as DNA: TGTGCCAGCAGTCCCCCTCCGGGACTAGCGGGGGGGACCGGGGAGCTGTTTTTT. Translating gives CASSPPPGLAGGTGELFF.

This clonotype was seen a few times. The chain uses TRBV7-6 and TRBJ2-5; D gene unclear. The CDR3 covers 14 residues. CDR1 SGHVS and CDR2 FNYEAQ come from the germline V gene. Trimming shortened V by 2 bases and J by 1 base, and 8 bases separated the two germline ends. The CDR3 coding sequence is TGTGCCAGCAGCTTACCGGGTCGCCAAGAGACCCAGTACTTC. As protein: CASSLPGRQETQYF.

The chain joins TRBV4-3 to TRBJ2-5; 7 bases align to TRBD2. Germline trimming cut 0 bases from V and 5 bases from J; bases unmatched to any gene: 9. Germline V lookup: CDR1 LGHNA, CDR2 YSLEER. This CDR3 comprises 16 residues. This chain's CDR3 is CASSQDRAGVSETQYF. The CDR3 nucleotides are TGCGCCAGCAGCCAAGATAGGGCGGGAGTTTCGGAGACCCAGTACTTC.

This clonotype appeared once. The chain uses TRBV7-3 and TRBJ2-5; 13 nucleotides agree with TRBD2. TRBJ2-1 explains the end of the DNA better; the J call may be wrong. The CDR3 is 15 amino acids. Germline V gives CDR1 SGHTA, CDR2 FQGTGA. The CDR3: CASSFTSGGAYEQFF. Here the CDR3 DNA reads TGTGCCAGCAGCTTCACTAGCGGGGGGGCGTATGAGCAGTTCTTC.

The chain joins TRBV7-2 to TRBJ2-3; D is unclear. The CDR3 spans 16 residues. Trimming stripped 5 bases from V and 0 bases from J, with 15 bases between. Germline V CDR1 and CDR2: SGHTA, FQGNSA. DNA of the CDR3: TGTGCCAGCAGCCGCGGCGGTGGCCCTAGCACAGATACGCAGTATTTT. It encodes CASSRGGGPSTDTQYF.

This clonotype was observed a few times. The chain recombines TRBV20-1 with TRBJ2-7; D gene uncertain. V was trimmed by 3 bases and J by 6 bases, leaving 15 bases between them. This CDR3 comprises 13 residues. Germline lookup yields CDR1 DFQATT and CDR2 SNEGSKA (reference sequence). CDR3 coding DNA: TGCAGTGCTAGCATGGAGCTAGACGCCGAGCAGTACTTC. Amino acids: CSASMELDAEQYF.

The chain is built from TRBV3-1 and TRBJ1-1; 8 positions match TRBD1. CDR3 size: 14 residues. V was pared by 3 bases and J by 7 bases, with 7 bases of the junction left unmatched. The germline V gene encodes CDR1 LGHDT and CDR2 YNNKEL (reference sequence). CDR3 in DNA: TGTGCCAGCAGCCAGTGGACAGGGAACGTTGAAGCTTTCTTT. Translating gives CASSQWTGNVEAFF.

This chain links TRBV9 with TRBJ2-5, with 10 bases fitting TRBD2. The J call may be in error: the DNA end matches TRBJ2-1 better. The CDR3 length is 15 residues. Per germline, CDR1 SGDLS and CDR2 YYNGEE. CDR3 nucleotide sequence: TGTGCCAGCAGCTCTCGGACTAGCGGAAAGGTTGAGCAGTTCTTC. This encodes CASSSRTSGKVEQFF.

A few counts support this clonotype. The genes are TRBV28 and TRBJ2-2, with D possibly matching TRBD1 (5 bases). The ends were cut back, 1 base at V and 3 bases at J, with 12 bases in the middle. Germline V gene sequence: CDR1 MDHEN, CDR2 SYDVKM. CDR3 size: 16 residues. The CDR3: CASSLYSRADTGELFF. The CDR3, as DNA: TGTGCCAGCAGTTTATACTCCAGGGCAGACACCGGGGAGCTGTTTTTT.

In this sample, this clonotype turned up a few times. CDR3 in DNA: TGCAGCGTTGATTTCCAGGGGGGAGAGACCCAGTACTTC. Its translation is CSVDFQGGETQYF. The gene calls are TRBV29-1 and TRBJ2-5; D may be TRBD1 (7 bases). Trimming removed 3 bases from V and 4 bases from J, with 12 bases in between. This CDR3 has 13 residues. Germline V lookup: CDR1 SQVTM, CDR2 ANQGSEA. The variable domain in full, with the rest retrieved from reference TRBV29-1 and TRBJ2-5, is SAVISQKPSRDICQRGTSLTIQCQVDSQVTMMFWYRQQPGQSLTLIATANQGSEATYESGFVIDKFPISRPNLTFSTLTVSNMSPEDSSIYLCSVDFQGGETQYFGPGTRLLVL.